This TCR beta chain is drawn from a study of T cells expressing NK-cell markers. Background on the study: One of eight sequenced donors was HCMV-seronegative; the other seven were seropositive. Study conclusions and caveats: Among CD8+ T cells from more than five donors, dominant NKG2C+ clonotypes accounted for about 1.0-8%.

As for this clonotype: No antigen is known for it.

The TCR beta cDNA came from 5'RACE template switching with UMIs. No DNA is given; TCRdb re-called the 5' RACE reads and lists each CDR3 protein once. The sample holds 300,000 to 500,000 distinct CDR3 sequences. This CDR3 has 15 residues. Germline values: CDR1 SNHLY, CDR2 FYNNEI. The sequenced material came from blood T cells: a sorted CD56 or NKG2C T cell subset, CD4+ or CD8+ T cells, or bulk PBMC T cells (not recorded which). The source is a woman in her forties or fifties in good health. The chain links TRBV2 to TRBJ2-2; the D call from TCRdb, TRBD2, cannot be confirmed without DNA. The CDR3 loop reads CASRRTSGPPGELFF.